The rows below give T cell receptor beta chains drawn from one sample of a study of cytomegalovirus exposure and HLA in healthy donors. Method: immunoSEQ multiplex PCR; TCRdb's copy keeps in-frame clones and lacks some. The profile covers 120,000 or so clones, with roughly 78% appearing a single time and 8.9% taken by the ten largest. The sample was PBMCs. The receptors stem from a man aged 25-45 years in good health and CMV-seropositive. Each CDR3 is given with its conserved first and last residue. The D gene is left open where the match is weak. Rows may omit the clone size; those that give it use once, few, many or a size class.

J	size	D	V	CDR3	DNA
TRBJ2-6	.	.	TRBV21-1	CASKSLLSPGANVLTF	TGTGCCAGCAAATCCCTTCTGAGTCCCGGGGCCAACGTCCTGACTTTC
TRBJ2-7	.	.	TRBV13	CASSSRGSPAYEQYF	TGTGCCAGCAGCTCCAGGGGTTCCCCAGCGTACGAGCAGTACTTC
TRBJ1-1	.	.	TRBV6-1	CASSVPLTVNTEAFF	TGTGCCAGCAGTGTCCCGCTGACAGTGAACACTGAAGCTTTCTTT
TRBJ1-2	.	.	TRBV19	CASSINRFDYGYTF	TGTGCCAGTAGTATAAACAGGTTCGACTATGGCTACACCTTC
TRBJ1-1	.	.	TRBV11-2	CASSSGRASPKSTEAFF	TGTGCCAGCAGCTCTGGCAGGGCGTCCCCGAAGTCCACTGAAGCTTTCTTT
TRBJ1-2	.	.	TRBV7-8	CASSLAENGYTF	TGTGCCAGCAGCTTAGCGGAGAATGGCTACACCTTC
TRBJ2-3	.	.	TRBV5-6	CASSLSGDTDTQYF	TGTGCCAGCAGCTTGTCCGGGGACACAGATACGCAGTATTTT
TRBJ1-2	once	TRBD1	TRBV5-1	CASSLTTGGNYGYTF	TGCGCCAGCAGCTTGACGACAGGGGGAAACTATGGCTACACCTTC
TRBJ1-1	.	TRBD1	TRBV6-5	CASSHTGGNTEAFF	TGTGCCAGCAGTCATACAGGGGGTAACACTGAAGCTTTCTTT
TRBJ2-2	.	TRBD2	TRBV5-1	CASSFRGGANTGELFF	TGCGCCAGCAGTTTTCGCGGGGGGGCGAACACCGGGGAGCTGTTTTTT
TRBJ2-7	.	.	TRBV2	CASRLTSKGEQYF	TGTGCCAGCAGACTGACTAGTAAGGGCGAGCAGTACTTC
TRBJ2-1	.	.	TRBV4-1	CASSQNIEPYNEQFF	TGCGCCAGCAGCCAGAATATAGAACCCTACAATGAGCAGTTCTTC
TRBJ2-3	.	TRBD2	TRBV5-6	CASSLQTSGSTDTQYF	TGTGCCAGCAGCTTGCAGACTAGCGGTAGCACAGATACGCAGTATTTT
TRBJ2-2	.	TRBD2	TRBV9	CASSALSGGYTGELFF	TGTGCCAGCAGCGCCCTTAGCGGGGGATACACCGGGGAGCTGTTTTTT
TRBJ1-1	.	TRBD1	TRBV5-1	CASSERQGLNTEAFF	TGCGCCAGCAGCGAGAGACAGGGGTTGAACACTGAAGCTTTCTTT
TRBJ2-2	.	TRBD2	TRBV7-2	CASVAGLNTGELFF	TGTGCCAGTGTAGCGGGACTGAACACCGGGGAGCTGTTTTTT